Listed here are 9 T cell receptor beta chains from one sample, sequenced in a study of control samples from healthy donors and cancer patients (dated by TCRdb to the early 2020s). Receptor amplification or capture employed the immunoSEQ multiplex PCR assay. TCRdb took this table from immuneACCESS and kept in-frame rearrangements with V and J called. Such tables lack part of the clones; where checked against another copy, unresolved V genes explain under half of the gap, and the rest is unexplained. Here the sample has approximately 150,000 clones; 91% occur a single time. 2% to 2.5% of the sample rests with the top ten. Sequenced material: blood. Receptors originate from a woman in her forties in good health.

The rearrangement links TRBV5-1 to TRBJ2-3; 12 bases align to TRBD2. Trimming cost V 0 bases and J 5 bases; bases outside gene matches: 7. CDR1 is SGHRS, CDR2 YFSETQ, per germline. The CDR3 runs to 17 residues. CDR3 protein: CASSLEASGGARDTQYF. The CDR3 DNA reads as TGCGCCAGCAGCTTGGAGGCTAGCGGGGGGGCCAGAGATACGCAGTATTTT.

The chain carries TRBV21-1 and TRBJ1-1; the table's D call, TRBD1, was not checked against the DNA. TRBV21-1 is classified as a pseudogene. This CDR3 spans 16 amino acids. The CDR3 DNA follows: TGTGCCAGCAGCAATGACCCAGGGGGGATGAACACTGAAGCTTTCTTT. It is translated as CASSNDPGGMNTEAFF.

The chain joins TRBV19 to TRBJ1-1, with D uncertain. V was pared by 1 base and J by 0 bases, with 6 bases between. Germline V gene data show CDR1 as LNHDA and CDR2 as SQIVND (reference sequence). CDR3 size: 14 residues. CDR3 DNA: TGTGCCAGTAGTATAGCAGAATTGAACACTGAAGCTTTCTTT. Its protein product is CASSIAELNTEAFF.

The chain carries TRBV19 and TRBJ1-2, with D possibly matching TRBD1 (5 bases). This CDR3 spans 14 amino acids. In germline, CDR1 is LNHDA, CDR2 SQIVND (reference sequence). V dropped 6 bases and J dropped 2 bases, with 13 bases sitting between them. CDR3 nucleotides: TGTGCCAGTAGACTCGACTCAGGGAACTATGGCTACACCTTC. Translating it yields CASRLDSGNYGYTF.

The chain couples TRBV5-6 to TRBJ1-4; 8 nucleotides match TRBD1. The V gene's germline CDR1 is SGHDT and CDR2 YYEEEE. Germline trimming cut 0 bases from V and 3 bases from J; bases unmatched to any gene: 4. CDR3 length: 16 amino acids. CDR3 DNA: TGTGCCAGCAGCTTGGAAATGACAGGGGCTAATGAAAAACTGTTTTTT. Translation: CASSLEMTGANEKLFF.

V is TRBV27 and J is TRBJ2-7; TRBD1 agrees at 7 bases. The CDR3 contains 13 residues. V trimming: 5 bases; J trimming: 4 bases; junction bases outside the gene matches: 5. Germline V CDR1 and CDR2: MNHEY, SMNVEV (reference sequence). The CDR3 bases are TGTGCCAGCAGTCTCCGACAGGGATACGAGCAGTACTTC. Protein sequence: CASSLRQGYEQYF.

This clone was seen once. The chain uses TRBV7-8 and TRBJ1-5; D gene ambiguous. The CDR3 loop spans 15 amino acids. V was shortened by 1 base and J by 2 bases, with 9 bases between the two germline ends. Looked up from germline, CDR1 is SGHVS and CDR2 is FQNEAQ. In DNA form, the CDR3 reads TGTGCCAGCAGCTTAGGGGCTGGCGGCAATCAGCCCCAGCATTTT. Its protein product is CASSLGAGGNQPQHF. The whole variable domain, filled in from reference TRBV7-8 and TRBJ1-5, reads GAGVSQSPRYKVAKRGQDVALRCDPISGHVSLFWYQQALGQGPEFLTYFQNEAQLDKSGLPSDRFFAERPEGSVSTLKIQRTQQEDSAVYLCASSLGAGGNQPQHFGDGTRLSIL.

The rearrangement uses TRBV18 and TRBJ2-5; TRBD2 aligns across 8 bases. The CDR3 spans 16 residues. Losses at the gene ends were 2 bases for V and 1 base for J; bases not matched to a gene: 6. Germline V gene data show CDR1 as KGHSH and CDR2 as LQKENI. In DNA, the CDR3 is TGTGCCAGCTCACCAATAAGCGGGGGATCCCAAGAGACCCAGTACTTC. Translating it yields CASSPISGGSQETQYF.

The genes are TRBV7-9 and TRBJ1-2; TRBD1 is a possible D gene (5 bases). Trimming removed 1 base from V and 8 bases from J, with 14 bases in between. Germline-derived CDR1 and CDR2 are SEHNR and FQNEAQ (reference sequence). This CDR3 comprises 14 residues. CDR3 sequence reads: CASSLGQGNIGYTF. The CDR3 DNA is TGTGCCAGCAGCTTAGGGCAGGGTAATATCGGCTACACCTTC.